The 2 T cell receptor beta chains below were found in one sample sequenced in a study of PD-1 blockade in mismatch repair-deficient tumors. Assay used: immunoSEQ multiplex PCR; TCRdb lists only in-frame clones, some missing. The table has about 68,000 clones, approximately 82% seen once; the top ten hold 4.5% to 7%. Sequencing was performed on peripheral blood, taken 2 weeks after starting pembrolizumab. The origin of the receptors is an adult with mismatch repair-deficient cancer.

This rearrangement joins TRBV29-1 to TRBJ2-1; 11 bases fit TRBD1. Per the germline V gene, CDR1 is SQVTM and CDR2 is ANQGSEA. CDR3 length equals 16 residues. V shed 3 bases and J 0 bases; nucleotides not matched to a gene: 4. CDR3 nucleotides: TGCAGCGTTGATGGGACAGGGGGAGGCTCCTACAATGAGCAGTTCTTC. This translates into CSVDGTGGGSYNEQFF.

This chain connects TRBV6-6 to TRBJ2-4; 7 bases align to TRBD2. Germline assignment: CDR1 MNHNY and CDR2 SVGAGI (reference sequence). Trimming removed 3 bases from V and 1 base from J; junction bases left unmatched: 3. The CDR3 runs to 15 residues. As DNA, the CDR3 is TGTGCCAGCAGTTATCTAGCGGAGGCCAAAAACATTCAGTACTTC. Its protein product is CASSYLAEAKNIQYF.